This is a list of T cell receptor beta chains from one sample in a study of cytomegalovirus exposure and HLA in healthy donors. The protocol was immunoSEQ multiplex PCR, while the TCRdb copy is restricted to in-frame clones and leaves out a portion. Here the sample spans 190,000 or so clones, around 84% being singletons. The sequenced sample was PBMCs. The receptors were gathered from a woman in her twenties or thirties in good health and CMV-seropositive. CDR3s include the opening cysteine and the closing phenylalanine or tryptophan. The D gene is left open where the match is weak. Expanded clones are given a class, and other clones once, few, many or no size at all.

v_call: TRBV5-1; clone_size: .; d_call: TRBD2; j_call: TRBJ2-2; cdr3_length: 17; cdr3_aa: CASSWTSGRLGTGELFF; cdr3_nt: TGCGCCAGCAGCTGGACTAGCGGGAGACTTGGCACCGGGGAGCTGTTTTTT
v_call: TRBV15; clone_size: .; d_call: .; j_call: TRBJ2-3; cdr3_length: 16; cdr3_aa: CATAGSAQGGTDTQYF; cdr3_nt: TGTGCCACCGCCGGCAGCGCCCAAGGAGGTACAGATACGCAGTATTTT
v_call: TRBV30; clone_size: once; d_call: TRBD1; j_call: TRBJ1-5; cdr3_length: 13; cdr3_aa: CAWRQGVDQPQHF; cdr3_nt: TGTGCCTGGAGGCAGGGGGTGGATCAGCCCCAGCATTTT
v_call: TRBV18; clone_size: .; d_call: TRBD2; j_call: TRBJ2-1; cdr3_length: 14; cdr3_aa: CASSPLEREGYLFF; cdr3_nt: TGTGCCAGCTCACCATTGGAGCGGGAGGGTTATCTGTTCTTC
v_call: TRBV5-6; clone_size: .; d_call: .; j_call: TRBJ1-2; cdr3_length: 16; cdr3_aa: CASSLGGLRLDYGYTF; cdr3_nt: TGTGCCAGCAGCCTCGGGGGACTCCGTCTTGACTATGGCTACACCTTC
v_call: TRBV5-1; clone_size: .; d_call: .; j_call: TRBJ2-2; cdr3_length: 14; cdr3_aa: CASSLQGRTGELFF; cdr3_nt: TGCGCCAGCAGCTTACAGGGGAGGACCGGGGAGCTGTTTTTT
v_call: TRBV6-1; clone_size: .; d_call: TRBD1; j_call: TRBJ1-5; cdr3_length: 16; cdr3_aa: CASSEGQGISNQPQHF; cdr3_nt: TGTGCCAGCAGTGAGGGACAGGGGATTAGCAATCAGCCCCAGCATTTT
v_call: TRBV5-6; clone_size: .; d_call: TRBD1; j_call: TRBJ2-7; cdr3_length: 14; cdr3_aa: CASRQRQGTYEQYF; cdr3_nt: TGTGCCAGCAGACAAAGACAGGGGACCTACGAGCAGTACTTC
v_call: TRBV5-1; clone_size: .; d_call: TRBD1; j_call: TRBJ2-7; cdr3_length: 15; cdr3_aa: CASSFGTGGIYEQYF; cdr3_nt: TGCGCCAGCAGCTTCGGGACAGGGGGCATCTACGAGCAGTACTTC
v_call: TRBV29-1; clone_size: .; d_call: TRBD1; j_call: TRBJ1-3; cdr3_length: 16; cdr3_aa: CSVRFGGTGAGNTIYF; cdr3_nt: TGCAGCGTGCGATTTGGGGGGACAGGGGCCGGAAACACCATATATTTT
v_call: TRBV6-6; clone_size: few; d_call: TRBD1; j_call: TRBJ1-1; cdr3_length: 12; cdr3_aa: CASSYDRGRAFF; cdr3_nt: TGTGCCAGCAGTTACGACAGGGGAAGGGCTTTCTTT
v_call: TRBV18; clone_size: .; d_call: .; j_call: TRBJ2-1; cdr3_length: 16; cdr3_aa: CASSPPRGGITGEQFF; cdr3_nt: TGTGCCAGCTCACCCCCACGGGGCGGTATAACAGGGGAGCAGTTCTTC
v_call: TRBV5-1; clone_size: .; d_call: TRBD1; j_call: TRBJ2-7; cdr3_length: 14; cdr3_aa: CASSLADRVSEQYF; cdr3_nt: TGCGCCAGCAGCTTGGCGGACAGGGTCAGCGAGCAGTACTTC
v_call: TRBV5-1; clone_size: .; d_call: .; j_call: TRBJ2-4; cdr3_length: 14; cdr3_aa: CASSLDGAKNIQYF; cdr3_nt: TGCGCCAGCAGCTTGGACGGGGCCAAAAACATTCAGTACTTC
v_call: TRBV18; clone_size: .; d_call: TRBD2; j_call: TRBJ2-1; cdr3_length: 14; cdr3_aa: CASSPGLAGGEQFF; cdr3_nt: TGTGCCAGCTCACCAGGACTAGCGGGAGGAGAGCAGTTCTTC
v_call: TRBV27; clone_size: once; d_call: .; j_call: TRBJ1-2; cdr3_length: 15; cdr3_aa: CASSLQPADNYGYTF; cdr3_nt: TGTGCCAGCAGTTTGCAACCCGCGGATAACTATGGCTACACCTTC
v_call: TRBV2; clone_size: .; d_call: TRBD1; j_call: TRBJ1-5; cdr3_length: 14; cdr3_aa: CASTRGRSNQPQHF; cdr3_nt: TGTGCCAGCACTAGGGGGCGTAGCAATCAGCCCCAGCATTTT
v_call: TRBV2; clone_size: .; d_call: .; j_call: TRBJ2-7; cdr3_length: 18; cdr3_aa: CASSEGRTVILGDYEQYF; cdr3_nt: TGTGCCAGCAGTGAGGGCCGTACGGTAATCCTAGGGGACTACGAGCAGTACTTC
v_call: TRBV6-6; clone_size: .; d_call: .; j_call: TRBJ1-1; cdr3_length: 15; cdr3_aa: CASSYSHQKNTEAFF; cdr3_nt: TGTGCCAGCAGTTACTCCCATCAAAAGAACACTGAAGCTTTCTTT
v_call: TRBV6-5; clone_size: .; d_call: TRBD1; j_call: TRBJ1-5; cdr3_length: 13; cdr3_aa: CASRPDRGQPQHF; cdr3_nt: TGTGCCAGCAGACCAGACAGGGGACAGCCCCAGCATTTT
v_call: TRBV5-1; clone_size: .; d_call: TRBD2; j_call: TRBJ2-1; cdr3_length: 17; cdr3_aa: CASSLGLLAGASNEQFF; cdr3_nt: TGCGCCAGCAGCTTGGGGCTCCTAGCGGGAGCGTCCAATGAGCAGTTCTTC
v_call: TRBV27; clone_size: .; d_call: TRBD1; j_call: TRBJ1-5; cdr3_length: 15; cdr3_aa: CASRSVGQGVQPQHF; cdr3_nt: TGTGCCAGCCGCTCCGTTGGACAGGGCGTTCAGCCCCAGCATTTT
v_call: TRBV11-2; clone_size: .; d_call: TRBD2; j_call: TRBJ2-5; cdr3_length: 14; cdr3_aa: CASSLTSGQETQYF; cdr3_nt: TGTGCCAGCAGCTTGACTAGCGGGCAAGAGACCCAGTACTTC
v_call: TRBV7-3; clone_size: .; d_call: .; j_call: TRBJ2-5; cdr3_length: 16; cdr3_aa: CASSLLGGADLETQYF; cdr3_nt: TGTGCCAGCAGCTTATTGGGTGGGGCAGATTTGGAGACCCAGTACTTC
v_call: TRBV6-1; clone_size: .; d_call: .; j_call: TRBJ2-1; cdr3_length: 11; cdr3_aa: CASIMNYEQFF; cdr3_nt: TGTGCCAGCATTATGAACTATGAGCAGTTCTTC
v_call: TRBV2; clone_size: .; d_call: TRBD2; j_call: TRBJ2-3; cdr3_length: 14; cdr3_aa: CANGEGRRTDTQYF; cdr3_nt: TGTGCCAATGGGGAGGGCCGCCGAACAGATACGCAGTATTTT
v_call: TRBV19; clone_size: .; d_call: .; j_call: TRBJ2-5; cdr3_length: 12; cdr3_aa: CASSGREETQYF; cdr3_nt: TGTGCCAGTAGTGGGAGAGAGGAGACCCAGTACTTC
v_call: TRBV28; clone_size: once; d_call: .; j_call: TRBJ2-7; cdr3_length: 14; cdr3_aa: CASSYRDLAYEQYF; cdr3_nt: TGTGCCAGCAGTTACAGGGATCTCGCCTACGAGCAGTACTTC
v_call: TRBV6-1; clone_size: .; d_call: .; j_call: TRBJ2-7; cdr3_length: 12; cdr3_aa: CASRQATYEQYF; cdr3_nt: TGTGCCAGCAGACAGGCCACCTACGAGCAGTACTTC
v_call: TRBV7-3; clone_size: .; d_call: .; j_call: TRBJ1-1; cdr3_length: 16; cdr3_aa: CASSLRQSFMNTEAFF; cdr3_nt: TGTGCCAGCAGCCTCCGACAGAGTTTTATGAACACTGAAGCTTTCTTT
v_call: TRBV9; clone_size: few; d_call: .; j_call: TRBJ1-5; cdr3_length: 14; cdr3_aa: CASSRTGDNQPQHF; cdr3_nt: TGTGCCAGCAGCAGAACCGGGGATAATCAGCCCCAGCATTTT
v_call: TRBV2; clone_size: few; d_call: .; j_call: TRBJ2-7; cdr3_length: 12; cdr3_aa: CASSVDRYEQYF; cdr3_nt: TGTGCCAGCAGCGTCGACAGATACGAGCAGTACTTC
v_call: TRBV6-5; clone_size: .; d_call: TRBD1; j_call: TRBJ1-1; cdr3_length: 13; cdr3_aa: CASSPTGYTEAFF; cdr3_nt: TGTGCCAGCAGCCCGACAGGGTACACTGAAGCTTTCTTT
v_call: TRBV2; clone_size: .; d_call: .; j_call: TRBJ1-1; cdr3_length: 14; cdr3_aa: CASSEDRLYTEAFF; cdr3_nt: TGTGCCAGCAGTGAAGACAGGTTGTACACTGAAGCTTTCTTT
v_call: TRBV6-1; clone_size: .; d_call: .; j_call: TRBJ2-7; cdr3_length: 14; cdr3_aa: CASSARHVSYEQYF; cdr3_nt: TGTGCCAGCAGTGCCAGACACGTCTCCTACGAGCAGTACTTC
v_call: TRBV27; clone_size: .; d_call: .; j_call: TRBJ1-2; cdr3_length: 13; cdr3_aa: CASSSLANYGYTF; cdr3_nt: TGTGCCAGCAGTTCCTTAGCTAACTATGGCTACACCTTC
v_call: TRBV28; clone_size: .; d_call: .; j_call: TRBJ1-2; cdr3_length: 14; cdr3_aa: CASSLGGGLYGYTF; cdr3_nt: TGTGCCAGCAGTTTAGGCGGGGGCCTCTATGGCTACACCTTC
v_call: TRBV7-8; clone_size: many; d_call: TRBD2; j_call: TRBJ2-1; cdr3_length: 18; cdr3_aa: CASSFPRLASTLNNEQFF; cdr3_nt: TGTGCCAGCAGCTTTCCTCGACTAGCCTCCACACTCAACAATGAGCAGTTCTTC
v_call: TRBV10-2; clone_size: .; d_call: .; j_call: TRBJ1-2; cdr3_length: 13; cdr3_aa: CASSEGHQFGYTF; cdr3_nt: TGCGCCAGCAGTGAGGGACATCAGTTTGGCTACACCTTC
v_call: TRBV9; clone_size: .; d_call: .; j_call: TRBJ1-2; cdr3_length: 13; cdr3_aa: CASSVEISGGYTF; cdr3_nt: TGTGCCAGCAGCGTAGAGATCTCGGGGGGCTACACCTTC
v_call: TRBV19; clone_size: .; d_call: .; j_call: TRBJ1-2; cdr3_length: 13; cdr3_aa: CASSIRIGDGYTF; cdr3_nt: TGTGCCAGTAGTATCAGGATCGGGGATGGCTACACCTTC
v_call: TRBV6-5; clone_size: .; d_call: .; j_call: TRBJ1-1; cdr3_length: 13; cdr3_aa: CASSFDLDTEAFF; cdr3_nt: TGTGCCAGCAGTTTCGACTTGGACACTGAAGCTTTCTTT
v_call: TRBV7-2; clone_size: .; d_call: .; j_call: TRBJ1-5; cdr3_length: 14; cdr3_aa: CASSSAAGDQPQHF; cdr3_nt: TGTGCCAGCAGCTCGGCGGCGGGGGATCAGCCCCAGCATTTT
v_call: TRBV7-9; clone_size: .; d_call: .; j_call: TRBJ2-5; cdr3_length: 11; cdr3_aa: CASSGRETQYF; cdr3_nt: TGTGCCAGCAGTGGGCGAGAGACCCAGTACTTC
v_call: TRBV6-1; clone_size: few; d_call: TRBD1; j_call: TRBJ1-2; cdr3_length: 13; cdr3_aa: CASSWDRYYGYTF; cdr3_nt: TGTGCCAGCAGTTGGGACAGGTATTATGGCTACACCTTC
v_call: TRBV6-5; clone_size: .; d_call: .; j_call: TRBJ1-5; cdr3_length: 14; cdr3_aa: CASSYDRHTQPQHF; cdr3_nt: TGTGCCAGCAGTTACGACAGGCATACTCAGCCCCAGCATTTT
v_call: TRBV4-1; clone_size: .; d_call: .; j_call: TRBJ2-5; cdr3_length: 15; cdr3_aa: CASSQDYPPSETQYF; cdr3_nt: TGCGCCAGCAGCCAGGACTATCCCCCTTCGGAGACCCAGTACTTC
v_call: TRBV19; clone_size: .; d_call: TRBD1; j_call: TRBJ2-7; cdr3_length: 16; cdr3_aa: CASSTNPGTGGNEQYF; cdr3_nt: TGTGCCAGTAGTACTAACCCCGGGACAGGGGGGAACGAGCAGTACTTC
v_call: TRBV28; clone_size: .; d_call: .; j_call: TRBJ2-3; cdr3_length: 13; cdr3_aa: CASRGTVKDTQYF; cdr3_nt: TGTGCCAGCAGAGGGACTGTCAAAGATACGCAGTATTTT
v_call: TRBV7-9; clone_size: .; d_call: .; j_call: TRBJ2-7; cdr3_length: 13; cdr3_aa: CASSFGGTYEQYF; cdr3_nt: TGTGCCAGCAGCTTCGGCGGGACCTACGAGCAGTACTTC
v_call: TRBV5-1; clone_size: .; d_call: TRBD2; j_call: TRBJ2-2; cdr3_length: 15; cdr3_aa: CASSWTSGATGELFF; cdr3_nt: TGCGCCAGCAGCTGGACTAGCGGGGCCACCGGGGAGCTGTTTTTT
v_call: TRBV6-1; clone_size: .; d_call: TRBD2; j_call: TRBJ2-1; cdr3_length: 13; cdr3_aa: CASQAGLLNEQFF; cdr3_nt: TGTGCCAGCCAAGCGGGATTGTTAAATGAGCAGTTCTTC
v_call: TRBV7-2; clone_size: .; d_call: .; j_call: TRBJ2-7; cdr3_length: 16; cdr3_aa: CASSLFGWGRSYEQYF; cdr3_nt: TGTGCCAGCAGCTTGTTTGGTTGGGGCCGCTCCTACGAGCAGTACTTC
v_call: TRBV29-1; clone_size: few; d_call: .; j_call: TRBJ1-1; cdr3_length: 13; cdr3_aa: CSVGEVLNTEAFF; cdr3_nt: TGCAGCGTTGGTGAGGTCCTGAACACTGAAGCTTTCTTT
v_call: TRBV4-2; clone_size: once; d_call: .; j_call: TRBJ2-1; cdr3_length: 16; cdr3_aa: CASSQEDQGLYNEQFF; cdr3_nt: TGTGCCAGCAGCCAAGAGGATCAAGGACTATACAATGAGCAGTTCTTC
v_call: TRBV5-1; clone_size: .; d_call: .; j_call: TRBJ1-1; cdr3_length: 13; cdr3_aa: CASSPEGDTEAFF; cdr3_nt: TGCGCCAGCAGCCCCGAGGGGGACACTGAAGCTTTCTTT
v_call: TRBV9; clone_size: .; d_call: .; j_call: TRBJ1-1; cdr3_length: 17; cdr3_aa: CASSVATGRDLRAEAFF; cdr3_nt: TGTGCCAGCAGCGTAGCTACAGGGCGAGATCTACGGGCTGAAGCTTTCTTT
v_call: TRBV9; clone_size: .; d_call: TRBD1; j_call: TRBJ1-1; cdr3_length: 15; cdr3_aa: CASSVRDSSATEAFF; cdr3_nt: TGTGCCAGCAGCGTCCGGGACAGTTCTGCAACTGAAGCTTTCTTT
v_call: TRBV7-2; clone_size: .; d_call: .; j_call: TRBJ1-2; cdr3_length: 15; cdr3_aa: CASSLVQGSNYGYTF; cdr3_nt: TGTGCCAGCAGCTTAGTCCAGGGATCTAACTATGGCTACACCTTC